This TCR beta chain emerged from a study of cytomegalovirus exposure and HLA in healthy donors. Study results and caveats: An analysis done earlier found most TCR beta V segments productive about 90% or about 30% of the time. Analysis performed later showed TCR beta chains linked to HLA being more clonally expanded than equally common others. Later analysis suggested links between common viral pathogens and several top significant clusters.

Germline V gives CDR1 MDHEN, CDR2 SYDVKM. Trimming removed 4 bases from V and 0 bases from J; junction bases left unmatched: 7. The CDR3 extends over 16 amino acids. The PCR contained 60 Vbeta and 13 Jbeta primers. The data were produced by immunoSEQ multiplex PCR, yet TCRdb's version contains in-frame clones alone and is incomplete. This table holds about 200,000 clones, roughly 80% found once. The donors were healthy bone marrow donors. Notes on this clone: Its antigen is not identified.

The clonotype originates from a woman aged 25 to 39 in good health and CMV-seronegative. The sequencing sample was made of PBMCs. The chain has TRBV28 and TRBJ1-2; 8 bases are shared with TRBD1. CDR3 residues: CASSSRGQDTNYGYTF. In DNA form, the CDR3 reads TGTGCCAGCAGTTCAAGGGGACAGGATACTAACTATGGCTACACCTTC.